A single sample is the source of the 28 T cell receptor beta chains below, sequenced in a study of blood T cell repertoires in COVID-19. Using immunoSEQ multiplex PCR, the repertoire was profiled, and TCRdb retains in-frame clones only, with some absent. The sample contains more than 150,000 clones, around three quarters of which appear only once. Sequenced sample: peripheral blood. Receptor source: a man between 60 and 75 years old with active or convalescent COVID-19.

The chain has TRBV5-4 and TRBJ2-5; TRBD2 matches at 12 bases. Germline values: CDR1 SGHNT, CDR2 YYREEE (reference sequence). Trimming at V came to 1 base and at J to 4 bases, leaving 5 bases not matched to a gene. There are 16 residues in the CDR3. Here the CDR3 DNA reads TGTGCCAGCAGCTTGAATAGACTAGCGGGAGCAGAGACCCAGTACTTC. It is translated as CASSLNRLAGAETQYF. The full variable domain, its missing parts supplied by reference TRBV5-4 and TRBJ2-5, is ETGVTQSPTHLIKTRGQQVTLRCSSQSGHNTVSWYQQALGQGPQFIFQYYREEENGRGNFPPRFSGLQFPNYSSELNVNALELDDSALYLCASSLNRLAGAETQYFGPGTRLLVL.

The chain employs TRBV11-2 and TRBJ2-5; TRBD2 matches 8 bases. Germline-derived CDR1 and CDR2 are SGHAT and FQNNGV. V lost 7 bases to trimming and J lost 7 bases; unmatched junction nucleotides: 8. The CDR3 covers 13 residues. CDR3 in DNA: TGTGCCAGCACCCTTTACCGGGGGGGGACCCAGTACTTC. As protein: CASTLYRGGTQYF.

CDR3 sequence: CSAQGGQVYNEQFF. CDR3 bases: TGCAGCGCCCAAGGGGGACAGGTCTACAATGAGCAGTTCTTC. The rearrangement joins TRBV29-1 to TRBJ2-1; 8 positions agree with TRBD1. The CDR3 has 14 residues. The trim removed 7 bases at V and 3 bases at J, leaving 8 bases unmatched. CDR1 SQVTM and CDR2 ANQGSEA come from the germline V gene.

The chain carries TRBV18 and TRBJ2-1; 8 bases agree with TRBD1. CDR1 and CDR2 from the germline V gene are KGHSH and LQKENI. The CDR3 covers 16 residues. V dropped 3 bases and J dropped 9; count of bases not matched to a gene: 13. CDR3 in amino acids: CASSPALWTGKAEQFF. The CDR3 region has the DNA TGTGCCAGCTCACCTGCCCTCTGGACAGGGAAAGCTGAGCAGTTCTTC. Using reference TRBV18 and TRBJ2-1 for the parts outside the CDR3, the full variable domain is NAGVMQNPRHLVRRRGQEARLRCSPMKGHSHVYWYRQLPEEGLKFMVYLQKENIIDESGMPKERFSAEFPKEGPSILRIQQVVRGDSAAYFCASSPALWTGKAEQFFGPGTRLTVL.

This clone came up a few times. CDR3 region: CASSQTLKETQYF. In DNA, the CDR3 is TGTGCCAGCAGCCAGACTTTAAAAGAGACCCAGTACTTC. The rearrangement links TRBV3-1 (or the pseudogene TRBV3-2) to TRBJ2-5; D is unresolved. The CDR3 loop spans 13 amino acids. Germline V gene data show CDR1 as LGHDT and CDR2 as YNNKEL (reference sequence). With 3 bases removed from V and 3 bases from J, the gap between germline ends came to 8 bases.

The chain couples TRBV4-1 to TRBJ2-4; possible D gene TRBD2, 7 bases. The CDR3 runs to 15 residues. The germline V gene encodes CDR1 MGHRA and CDR2 YSYEKL. Trimming took 3 bases from V and 8 from J, leaving 17 bases between them. CDR3 region: CASSQRGRGGDIQYF. The DNA for the CDR3 is TGCGCCAGCAGCCAGAGGGGGAGGGGAGGAGACATTCAGTACTTC.

This clone is a singleton in its sample. The chain is built from TRBV12-3 or TRBV12-4 and TRBJ1-2; the D is unclear. V dropped 5 bases and J dropped 11 bases, with 18 bases sitting between them. This CDR3 is 13 amino acids long. The CDR3 DNA reads as TGTGCCAGCAGTCATTGGGGTTTAACGGGGTACACCTTC. Its translation: CASSHWGLTGYTF.

The J gene is TRBJ2-2, the V gene TRBV5-1; 13 bases agree with TRBD2. Germline V CDR1 and CDR2: SGHRS, YFSETQ. V was pared by 4 bases and J by 0 bases, with 9 bases of the junction left unmatched. This CDR3 is built from 19 residues. This CDR3 is CASSRGTSGIRANTGELFF. CDR3 sequence (DNA): TGCGCCAGCAGCCGAGGGACTAGCGGGATACGGGCGAACACCGGGGAGCTGTTTTTT.

CDR3 loop: CSVARQERTDTQYF. The CDR3, as DNA: TGCAGCGTTGCCCGACAGGAGAGGACAGATACGCAGTATTTT. V usage is TRBV29-1 and J usage is TRBJ2-3; maybe TRBD1 (6 bases). From germline, CDR1 is SQVTM and CDR2 ANQGSEA. The CDR3 runs 14 residues. V was pared by 4 bases and J by 3 bases, with 14 bases between.

This clone was detected only once. The chain is built from TRBV20-1 and TRBJ2-7; 8 bases match TRBD1. The CDR3 extends over 15 amino acids. Trimming removed 3 bases from V and 5 bases from J; junction bases left unmatched: 12. Germline assignment: CDR1 DFQATT and CDR2 SNEGSKA (reference sequence). CDR3 DNA sequence: TGCAGTGCTAGTACCGGACAGGGTGGAAGAAACGAGCAGTACTTC. It yields the protein CSASTGQGGRNEQYF.

This clone was observed a single time. The chain employs TRBV30 and TRBJ2-7, with D perhaps matching TRBD2 (6 bases). The germline gives CDR1 GTSNPN, CDR2 SVGIG (reference sequence). The CDR3 is 12 residues long. Trimming shortened V by 5 bases and J by 7 bases, and 15 bases separated the two germline ends. The CDR3 loop is CAWVTSRGEQYF. The DNA for the CDR3 is TGTGCCTGGGTCACTAGTCGGGGGGAGCAGTACTTC.

The chain combines TRBV5-4 with TRBJ2-1, with 10 bases matching TRBD2. This CDR3 spans 14 amino acids. V shed 2 bases, J shed 9 bases, and the junction held 5 bases outside the gene matches. Germline CDR1 SGHNT, CDR2 YYREEE (reference sequence). CDR3: CASSLAGGPFEQFF. The CDR3 DNA is TGTGCCAGCAGCTTAGCGGGAGGGCCCTTTGAGCAGTTCTTC.

The V and J genes are TRBV7-3 and TRBJ2-1, with 10 nucleotides matching TRBD2. V dropped 4 bases and J dropped 4; count of bases not matched to a gene: 1. The CDR3 length is 14 residues. Germline CDR1 is SGHTA and CDR2 is FQGTGA. This chain's CDR3 is CASSSTSGYNEQFF. Written as DNA, the CDR3 is TGTGCCAGCAGCTCGACTAGCGGGTACAATGAGCAGTTCTTC.

The count of this clone is one. The chain is built from TRBV4-3 and TRBJ2-3; a weak D match, TRBD1 (5 bases). CDR1 is LGHNA, CDR2 YSLEER, per germline. The CDR3 covers 13 residues. V lost 2 bases, J lost 4 bases, and 7 bases lay in between. CDR3 region: CASSQQGPDTQYF. CDR3 bases: TGCGCCAGCAGCCAACAGGGCCCAGATACGCAGTATTTT.

This clone was picked up one time. V usage is TRBV7-8 and J usage is TRBJ2-3, with D tentatively TRBD1 (5 bases). This CDR3 is 13 amino acids long. The V and J ends lost 6 bases and 5 bases respectively, with 12 bases between them. Per germline, CDR1 SGHVS and CDR2 FQNEAQ. CDR3 sequence (DNA): TGTGCCAGCAGTCGGCAGGGCGGAGATACGCAGTATTTT. Translation gives CASSRQGGDTQYF.

For the CDR3, the DNA is TGCGCCAGCAGTCCTACTAGCGACTCTGGGAACGAGCAGTACTTC. It is translated as CASSPTSDSGNEQYF. This chain connects TRBV5-1 to TRBJ2-7; 7 nucleotides match TRBD2. Germline V gives CDR1 SGHRS, CDR2 YFSETQ. J was trimmed by 5 bases and V by 5 bases; bases with no gene match: 13. The CDR3 covers 15 residues.

This clone was found once. The CDR3 protein is CASSLTGADIQYF. DNA of the CDR3: TGCGCCAGCAGCCTCACTGGAGCAGACATTCAGTACTTC. This chain joins TRBV4-1 and TRBJ2-4, with D unclear. Per the germline V gene, CDR1 is MGHRA and CDR2 is YSYEKL. The CDR3 loop spans 13 amino acids. The germline V and J ends were trimmed by 4 bases and 8 bases, with 12 bases remaining between them.

The genes are TRBV7-9 and TRBJ1-4; TRBD1 is a possible D gene (6 bases). The CDR3 contains 15 residues. V was clipped by 3 bases and J by 6 bases, with 14 bases between them. Germline loops: CDR1 SEHNR, CDR2 FQNEAQ (reference sequence). Here the CDR3 reads CASSLTGPGDEKLFF. The CDR3 bases are TGTGCCAGCAGCTTGACAGGTCCAGGGGATGAAAAACTGTTTTTT.

This clone was found a few times. This chain joins TRBV28 and TRBJ2-2, with 9 bases that match TRBD1. Germline V gives CDR1 MDHEN, CDR2 SYDVKM. The CDR3 spans 18 residues. V shed 6 bases, J shed 5 bases, and the junction held 16 bases outside the gene matches. CDR3 residues: CASSSTGLTGGGTGELFF. CDR3 DNA: TGTGCCAGCAGCTCCACCGGACTGACAGGGGGAGGAACCGGGGAGCTGTTTTTT.

The DNA for the CDR3 is TGTGCCAGCAGACAAAGGGGGGGGACAGGTGACTACGAGCAGTACTTC. It is translated as CASRQRGGTGDYEQYF. The chain has TRBV2 and TRBJ2-7; D possibly corresponds to TRBD1 (8 bases). This CDR3 has 16 amino acids. Trimming stripped 6 bases from V and 3 bases from J, with 21 bases between. Per germline, CDR1 SNHLY and CDR2 FYNNEI.

The chain uses TRBV7-9 and TRBJ2-5; D is ambiguous. The germline V gene has CDR1 SEHNR and CDR2 FQNEAQ (reference sequence). The CDR3 contains 15 residues. V was shortened by 1 base and J by 5 bases, with 14 bases between the two germline ends. CDR3 DNA: TGTGCCAGCAGCTTAGGAAGTGGCCCGAGGGAGACCCAGTACTTC. It encodes CASSLGSGPRETQYF.

The chain recombines TRBV7-2 with TRBJ2-7, with D possibly TRBD1 on 5 matching bases. The V end was cut by 7 bases, the J end by 8 bases, with 24 bases between. This CDR3 region has 15 residues. Germline CDR1 reads SGHTA; CDR2 reads FQGNSA. The chain's CDR3 is CASTPGLARGGQQYF. CDR3 nucleotides: TGTGCCAGCACCCCCGGGTTAGCTAGGGGTGGCCAGCAGTACTTC. Based on the CDR3 plus reference TRBV7-2 and TRBJ2-7, the full variable domain is GAGVSQSPSNKVTEKGKDVELRCDPISGHTALYWYRQSLGQGLEFLIYFQGNSAPDKSGLPSDRFSAERTGGSVSTLTIQRTQQEDSAVYLCASTPGLARGGQQYFGPGTRLTVT.

V and J are TRBV6-6 and TRBJ2-7, with 10 bases matching TRBD1. The V gene end was trimmed by 5 bases and the J gene end by 6 bases; junction bases not matched to a gene: 13. CDR1 MNHNY and CDR2 SVGAGI come from the germline V gene (reference sequence). The CDR3 runs to 16 residues. CDR3 region: CASSPNSGTGVGEQYF. In DNA, the CDR3 is TGTGCCAGCAGTCCTAACTCCGGGACAGGGGTAGGCGAGCAGTACTTC.

A few counts support this clone. J is TRBJ1-5 and V is TRBV7-2; D is unclear. CDR3 length equals 14 residues. Trimming took off 1 base at V and 0 bases at J, with 4 bases between the two ends. The germline gives CDR1 SGHTA, CDR2 FQGNSA. The CDR3 DNA reads as TGTGCCAGCAGCTTAGACTTTAGCAATCAGCCCCAGCATTTT. It encodes CASSLDFSNQPQHF.

The CDR3 nucleotides are TGTGCCAGCTCACCGGGACAGCCCTACGAGCAGTACTTC. Protein product: CASSPGQPYEQYF. The genes are TRBV18 and TRBJ2-7; 7 bases line up with TRBD1. J lost 2 bases, V lost 3 bases, and 1 base had no gene match. Germline CDR1 reads KGHSH; CDR2 reads LQKENI. The CDR3 consists of 13 residues.

The V call is TRBV5-1, the J call TRBJ2-1, with 8 bases matching TRBD2. Looked up from germline, CDR1 is SGHRS and CDR2 is YFSETQ. After removal of 0 bases from V and 7 bases from J, the junction contained 6 bases not matched to a gene. The CDR3 extends over 15 amino acids. The chain's CDR3 is CASSLGGTSMNEQFF. CDR3 sequence (DNA): TGCGCCAGCAGCTTGGGAGGGACTAGTATGAATGAGCAGTTCTTC.

This clone has a single count. The chain links TRBV12-5 to TRBJ2-7; 7 bases are shared with TRBD1. After removal of 5 bases from V and 3 bases from J, the junction contained 7 bases not matched to a gene. The CDR3 has 14 amino acids. Germline V CDR1 and CDR2: LGHNT, FRNRAP. The CDR3 DNA follows: TGTGCTAGTGGTAAAGGACAGGCAGGCTACGAGCAGTACTTC. Amino acids: CASGKGQAGYEQYF.

The DNA of the CDR3 is TGCAGTGCAAGTGGGCTAGCGGGGTCTAATAAGCAGTTCTTC. Its translation: CSASGLAGSNKQFF. The chain recombines TRBV20-1 with TRBJ2-1, with 9 bases fitting TRBD2. The CDR3 consists of 14 residues. J lost 11 bases, V lost 6 bases, and 14 bases had no gene match. Germline CDR1 and CDR2: DFQATT and SNEGSKA (reference sequence).